The 19 T cell receptor beta chains below were found in one sample sequenced in a study of blood T cell repertoires in COVID-19. TCRdb's table, derived via immunoSEQ multiplex PCR, lists solely in-frame clones and lacks some. This sample has over 55,000 clones, with 70% to 90% found just once. Sequencing was done on a sample of peripheral blood. These receptors all stem from a man aged 50-60 years with acute or convalescent COVID-19.

This clone was counted only a few times. This chain uses TRBV14 with TRBJ2-5, with D maybe TRBD1 (6 bases). Germline V gene sequence: CDR1 SGHDN, CDR2 FVKESK. The CDR3 contains 16 residues. V lost 6 bases and J 5 bases, leaving 22 bases between the germline ends. The CDR3 loop reads CASSPWGTGKAETQYF. CDR3 nucleotides: TGTGCCAGCAGTCCCTGGGGTACAGGGAAGGCGGAGACCCAGTACTTC.

V usage is TRBV5-4 and J usage is TRBJ1-2, with D possibly TRBD1 on 6 matching bases. The CDR3 has 13 residues. The germline V gene encodes CDR1 SGHNT and CDR2 YYREEE (reference sequence). V was cut by 4 bases and J by 2 bases, with 9 bases left in between. In DNA form, the CDR3 reads TGTGCCAGCAGCCCGACAGGAAACTATGGCTACACCTTC. As protein: CASSPTGNYGYTF.

The chain links TRBV3-1 (or the pseudogene TRBV3-2) to TRBJ2-1; 8 bases map to TRBD1. V lost 2 bases, J lost 7 bases, and 7 bases stayed unmatched. CDR3 length equals 15 residues. Germline V CDR1 and CDR2: LGHDT, YNNKEL (reference sequence). The chain's CDR3 is CASSQYTGGSNEQFF. The CDR3 DNA is TGTGCCAGCAGCCAATACACAGGGGGAAGTAATGAGCAGTTCTTC.

This clone was observed a few times. The chain combines TRBV2 with TRBJ2-5; 8 bases fit TRBD2. There are 17 residues in the CDR3. Germline CDR1 and CDR2: SNHLY and FYNNEI. Trimming at V came to 6 bases and at J to 1 base, leaving 13 bases not matched to a gene. The CDR3 DNA reads as TGTGCCAGCAGGAAAGAACGGACTAGCTCCACCCAAGAGACCCAGTACTTC. Translation gives CASRKERTSSTQETQYF.

This clone has just one count. The chain combines TRBV6-5 with TRBJ1-1; 7 positions match TRBD1. This CDR3 contains 15 residues. V dropped 6 bases and J dropped 11; count of bases not matched to a gene: 18. Germline loops: CDR1 MNHEY, CDR2 SVGAGI. CDR3 region: CASRSSLDRESEAFF. The CDR3 DNA reads as TGTGCCAGCAGGAGTAGTCTTGACAGGGAGTCAGAGGCTTTCTTT.

V is TRBV11-1 and J is TRBJ2-5; 10 positions agree with TRBD2. This CDR3 is 16 amino acids long. V was clipped by 3 bases and J by 5 bases; unmatched bases: 9. Germline CDR1 and CDR2: SGHAT and FQDESV (reference sequence). The CDR3 DNA sequence: TGTGCCAGCAGCTTCGGAAAAGCGGGGGGGTCGGAGACCCAGTACTTC. It codes for CASSFGKAGGSETQYF. Filled out from reference TRBV11-1 and TRBJ2-5, the complete variable domain reads EAEVAQSPRYKITEKSQAVAFWCDPISGHATLYWYRQILGQGPELLVQFQDESVVDDSQLPKDRFSAERLKGVDSTLKIQPAELGDSAMYLCASSFGKAGGSETQYFGPGTRLLVL.

This clone was counted between two and nine times. V usage is TRBV20-1 and J usage is TRBJ2-1; the D gene is possibly TRBD2 (5 bases). Trimming removed 4 bases from V and 9 bases from J, with 10 bases in between. The CDR3 is made up of 11 amino acids. Looked up from germline, CDR1 is DFQATT and CDR2 is SNEGSKA (reference sequence). CDR3 bases: TGCAGTGCTACCCAGGCGGGTGAGCAGTTCTTC. Its translation is CSATQAGEQFF.

The CDR3 coding sequence is TGTGCCAGCAGCTTGGCCAGGGGCCCGAACACCGGGGAGCTGTTTTTT. This codes for CASSLARGPNTGELFF. This chain joins TRBV5-8 and TRBJ2-2; D possibly corresponds to TRBD1 (6 bases). Germline CDR1 is SGHTS and CDR2 is YDEGEE. The ends were cut back, 0 bases at V and 0 bases at J, with 9 bases in the middle. The length of the CDR3 is 16 residues. The full variable domain, with the rest looked up from reference TRBV5-8 and TRBJ2-2, is EAGVTQSPTHLIKTRGQQATLRCSPISGHTSVYWYQQALGLGLQFLLWYDEGEERNRGNFPPRFSGRQFPNYSSELNVNALELEDSALYLCASSLARGPNTGELFFGEGSRLTVL.

V usage is TRBV11-2 and J usage is TRBJ1-2; TRBD1 matches at 7 bases. V lost 5 bases, J lost 4 bases, and 10 bases stayed unmatched. This CDR3 is 15 amino acids long. Per germline, CDR1 SGHAT and CDR2 FQNNGV. CDR3 protein: CASSLKQGKGYGYTF. CDR3 DNA sequence: TGTGCCAGCAGCCTAAAACAGGGGAAGGGCTATGGCTACACCTTC. Full variable domain (remainder filled in from reference TRBV11-2 and TRBJ1-2): EAGVAQSPRYKIIEKRQSVAFWCNPISGHATLYWYQQILGQGPKLLIQFQNNGVVDDSQLPKDRFSAERLKGVDSTLKIQPAKLEDSAVYLCASSLKQGKGYGYTFGSGTRLTVV.

The chain is built from TRBV7-2 and TRBJ2-1; D might be TRBD1 (5 bases). From germline, CDR1 is SGHTA and CDR2 FQGNSA. There are 14 residues in the CDR3. V dropped 1 base and J dropped 6 bases, with 10 bases sitting between them. DNA for the CDR3: TGTGCCAGCAGCTTAGGACAGAGCCTCAATGAGCAGTTCTTC. This encodes CASSLGQSLNEQFF.

The V and J genes are TRBV18 and TRBJ2-1; D perhaps matches TRBD2 (6 bases). Between the trimmed V and J ends, which lost 3 bases and 7 bases, there was a span of 16 bases. This CDR3 comprises 15 residues. From germline, CDR1 is KGHSH and CDR2 LQKENI. DNA of the CDR3: TGTGCCAGCTCACCCCCGGGGGTCTTTGCAAATGAGCAGTTCTTC. This codes for CASSPPGVFANEQFF.

CDR3 DNA: TGTGCCAGCTTACTAGCGGGGGCCCAAGAGACCCAGTACTTC. It yields the protein CASLLAGAQETQYF. The rearrangement joins TRBV6-5 to TRBJ2-5; TRBD2 matches 11 bases. CDR1 is MNHEY and CDR2 is SVGAGI in the germline V gene. Trimming took 8 bases from V and 1 from J; bases not matched to a gene: 3. This CDR3 spans 14 amino acids.

The V call is TRBV11-2, the J call TRBJ2-1, with 12 nucleotides matching TRBD2. V gave up 4 bases and J gave up 9 bases; unmatched junction bases: 16. There are 18 residues in the CDR3. CDR1 is SGHAT, CDR2 FQNNGV, per germline. CDR3 bases: TGTGCCAGCAGCTATCTCCCCCGAGTGACTAGCGGGGGTGCTGAGCAGTTCTTC. Amino acids: CASSYLPRVTSGGAEQFF.

With respect to this clone: The same CDR3 is also encoded by other DNA sequences in this sample. The V gene is TRBV5-4, the J gene TRBJ1-2; perhaps TRBD1 as D (6 bases). The germline gives CDR1 SGHNT, CDR2 YYREEE (reference sequence). CDR3 length: 15 residues. The germline V and J ends were trimmed by 0 bases and 2 bases, with 11 bases remaining between them. The chain's CDR3 is CASSLAGAANYGYTF. CDR3 in DNA: TGTGCCAGCAGCTTGGCAGGGGCCGCGAACTATGGCTACACCTTC. The full variable domain, rest sourced from reference TRBV5-4 and TRBJ1-2, is ETGVTQSPTHLIKTRGQQVTLRCSSQSGHNTVSWYQQALGQGPQFIFQYYREEENGRGNFPPRFSGLQFPNYSSELNVNALELDDSALYLCASSLAGAANYGYTFGSGTRLTVV.

This chain uses TRBV29-1 with TRBJ2-7; perhaps TRBD2 as D (5 bases). The germline V gene encodes CDR1 SQVTM and CDR2 ANQGSEA. The germline V and J ends were trimmed by 3 bases and 3 bases, with 15 bases remaining between them. The CDR3 length is 14 residues. The chain's CDR3 is CSVDEGSAGYEQYF. The CDR3 nucleotides are TGCAGCGTTGATGAAGGATCTGCGGGCTACGAGCAGTACTTC.

This chain connects TRBV11-3 to TRBJ1-1; no clear D gene. The CDR3 covers 13 residues. The V gene lost 2 bases and the J gene lost 3 bases, with 7 bases spanning the gap. Germline CDR1 is SGHNT and CDR2 is YENEEA. As DNA, the CDR3 is TGTGCCAGCAGCTTATTGCAGGACACTGAAGCTTTCTTT. Translating gives CASSLLQDTEAFF. Drawing the rest from reference TRBV11-3 and TRBJ1-1, the complete variable domain is EAGVVQSPRYKIIEKKQPVAFWCNPISGHNTLYWYLQNLGQGPELLIRYENEEAVDDSQLPKDRFSAERLKGVDSTLKIQPAELGDSAVYLCASSLLQDTEAFFGQGTRLTVV.

The genes are TRBV19 and TRBJ1-5, with TRBD1 matching over 7 bases. From germline, CDR1 is LNHDA and CDR2 SQIVND (reference sequence). The CDR3 sequence is 13 residues long. Trimming removed 6 bases from V and 7 bases from J; junction bases left unmatched: 6. CDR3 in amino acids: CASRNRGLQPQHF. In DNA form, the CDR3 reads TGTGCCAGTAGGAACAGGGGTTTACAGCCCCAGCATTTT.

CDR3 sequence reads: CASSPNWGVGELFF. CDR3 DNA sequence: TGTGCCAGCAGCCCTAACTGGGGGGTCGGGGAGCTGTTTTTT. The V gene is TRBV4-2, the J gene TRBJ2-2; TRBD2 might be the D (6 bases). Germline V CDR1 and CDR2: LGHNA, YNFKEQ. With 4 bases removed from V and 7 bases from J, the gap between germline ends came to 13 bases. The CDR3 has 14 residues.

V and J are TRBV5-4 and TRBJ1-1; no firm D call. The V end lost 0 bases, the J end lost 3 bases, and 6 bases lay between the germline ends. Germline CDR1 and CDR2: SGHNT and YYREEE (reference sequence). This CDR3 comprises 13 residues. In nucleotides, the CDR3 is TGTGCCAGCAGCTTGGACAGACACACTGAAGCTTTCTTT. Translation: CASSLDRHTEAFF.